Below are 3 T cell receptor beta chains sequenced from a single sample in a study of cytomegalovirus exposure and HLA in healthy donors. The PCR was carried out with 60 Vbeta primers and 13 Jbeta primers. Only in-frame clones appear in the TCRdb table, and some are missing; sequencing was by immunoSEQ multiplex PCR. The sample comprises about 90,000 clones, around 77% of which are singletons, and about 0.53% rests with the top ten. Sequencing used PBMCs. The receptor source for this set is a man aged 25 to 45 in good health and CMV-seronegative.

V usage is TRBV15 and J usage is TRBJ2-1; TRBD2 matches at 10 bases. The CDR3 is made up of 15 amino acids. CDR1 and CDR2 (germline): LNHNV, YYDKDF (reference sequence). The V and J ends lost 3 bases and 2 bases, in that order; junction bases with no gene match: 1. CDR3 in amino acids: CATSRSGRAYNEQFF. The CDR3 bases are TGTGCCACCAGCAGGAGCGGGAGGGCCTACAATGAGCAGTTCTTC.

The chain joins TRBV5-1 to TRBJ2-2; D ambiguous. The CDR3 is made up of 14 amino acids. The V gene lost 2 bases and the J gene lost 4 bases, with 9 bases spanning the gap. Germline assignment: CDR1 SGHRS and CDR2 YFSETQ. The CDR3 coding sequence is TGCGCCAGCAGCTTAAGACATGGCACCGGGGAGCTGTTTTTT. Protein: CASSLRHGTGELFF.

The chain uses TRBV7-7 and TRBJ2-5; a weak D match, TRBD1 (6 bases). V was shortened by 1 base and J by 4 bases, with 22 bases between the two germline ends. The CDR3 has 18 amino acids. Germline V gene data show CDR1 as SSHAT and CDR2 as FNYEAQ (reference sequence). The CDR3 DNA reads as TGTGCCAGCAGCTTAGAGCGGCTGGGGGCGGTAGGAGCAGAGACCCAGTACTTC. Encoded protein: CASSLERLGAVGAETQYF.